This T cell receptor (beta chain) comes out of a study of cytomegalovirus exposure and HLA in healthy donors. CDR1 and CDR2 (germline): SGHVS, FNYEAQ. The CDR3 runs 14 residues. With 60 Vbeta and 13 Jbeta primers, the PCR was carried out. TCRdb keeps only in-frame clones here, not all; method: immunoSEQ multiplex PCR. The table lists around 100,000 clones, around 60% of them singletons. The V gene is TRBV7-6, the J gene TRBJ2-5; D not certain. The DNA end lines up better with TRBJ2-7; the J call may be wrong. The sequenced sample was PBMCs. The sequence was collected from a man younger than 45 in good health and CMV-seropositive. The DNA for the CDR3 is TGTGCCAGCAGCTTTCTAAGCCTCTCCTACGAGCAGTACTTC. Translation gives CASSFLSLSYEQYF.